This TCR beta chain was sequenced during a study of blood T cells in healthy people across ages. A sample-barcoded 5' primer and a J-beta primer mix were used in a second PCR of about 6 to 12 cycles. TCRdb passed the 5' RACE reads through MiXCR, listing each CDR3 protein once. Of more than 650,000 distinct CDR3 sequences in the sample, approximately 21% are singletons; the top ten hold 22%. Worth noting for this clonotype: At one end the junction does not follow the germline gene, possibly because of a read error.

Germline CDR1 reads SGHRS; CDR2 reads YFSETQ. The CDR3 has 15 residues. The sequenced material came from blood. The source of this sequence is a man in his sixties or seventies in good health. The genes are TRBV5-1 and TRBJ2-5; a possible D gene is TRBD1 (6 bases). CDR3 bases: TGCGCCAGCATCTTGGACACAGGGCGCCAAGAGACCCAGTACTTC. It encodes CASILDTGRQETQYF.